The T cell receptor (beta chain) under discussion was sequenced for a study of blood T cell repertoires in COVID-19. Study details: Sites in the United States, Italy and Spain provided acute and convalescent COVID-19 samples. T cells, B-cell-depleted T cells, or PBMCs supplied cDNA or gDNA.

This clone was seen only once. Original processing notes: Estimated nucleated cell counts came from reference gene primer amplification. The protocol was immunoSEQ multiplex PCR, while the TCRdb copy is restricted to in-frame clones and leaves out a portion. The DNA was the basis for D and trimming; V, J and clone size are from that table. The sample records about 16,000 clones, 86% being singletons. The sequenced sample consisted of peripheral blood. The sequence was obtained from a human donor in a cohort sampled during active COVID-19.

CDR3 loop: CASSLRSGGLYNEQFF. In DNA, the CDR3 is TGTGCCAGCAGCCTACGTAGCGGGGGCCTCTACAATGAGCAGTTCTTC. This chain connects TRBV6-2 or TRBV6-3 to TRBJ2-1; 9 bases agree with TRBD2. This CDR3 is 16 amino acids long. After removal of 6 bases from V and 3 bases from J, the junction contained 9 bases not matched to a gene. Germline CDR1 is MNHEY and CDR2 is SVGEGT.